What follows describes a single T cell receptor (beta chain). Its antigen is unidentified. This specimen comes from a study of a mutant IDH1 vaccine in newly diagnosed glioma. Overall study: Former treatment meant radiotherapy, temozolomide, or both; the majority had gotten both.

The CDR3 loop spans 15 amino acids. CDR1 is MNHNS and CDR2 is SASEGT in the germline V gene. Trimming stripped 5 bases from V and 0 bases from J, with 11 bases between. Profiled with immunoSEQ multiplex PCR; TCRdb holds only in-frame clones, not every one. The sample lists 56,000 or so clones; about 79% were seen once. The time point is: week 47, end of study. Topical imiquimod was applied with each vaccine dose, which held 300 ug of mutant IDH1 20-mer peptide. At weeks 1, 3, 5, 7, 11, 15, 19 and 23, patients received a vaccination, eight in all. Each astrocytoma in the donors was new, WHO grade 3 or 4, IDH1-mutant and ATRX-lost.

This TCR was sampled from a man in his forties or fifties with glioma. This chain uses TRBV6-1 with TRBJ1-5; no clear D gene. The material was PBMCs, obtained from a glioma patient whose treatment included an IDH1 peptide vaccine. CDR3 amino acids: CASSLQSISNQPQHF. For the CDR3, the DNA is TGTGCCAGCAGTTTACAGTCTATTAGCAATCAGCCCCAGCATTTT.